Described below is a single TCR beta chain sequence and its context. Its antigen is currently unknown. TCRdb called the 5' RACE reads again in MiXCR, with one record for every CDR3 protein. The repertoire holds tens of thousands of distinct CDR3 sequences, around 13% seen once, with around 4.6% in the top ten. The entry originates in a study of spatial heterogeneity in lung cancer. Study conclusions and caveats: Ubiquitous expanded tumor TCRs appeared in blood more at resection than follow-up.

This CDR3 region has 12 residues. V lost 0 bases to trimming and J lost 5 bases, with 5 bases between them. Germline V gives CDR1 GTSNPN, CDR2 SVGIG (reference sequence). Time point of the sample: sample taken at primary tumor resection. Unsorted whole RNA of tumor, nontumor lung or frozen PBMC was sequenced. About 73 TRACERx patients with early, untreated non-small cell lung cancer donated samples. This chain connects TRBV30 to TRBJ1-3; D unclear. The material was PBMCs, obtained at surgery. The receptor's source is a male donor with early-stage non-small cell lung cancer. The CDR3 loop is CAWSVYRNTIYF. CDR3 coding DNA: TGTGCCTGGAGTGTATACCGAAACACCATATATTTT.